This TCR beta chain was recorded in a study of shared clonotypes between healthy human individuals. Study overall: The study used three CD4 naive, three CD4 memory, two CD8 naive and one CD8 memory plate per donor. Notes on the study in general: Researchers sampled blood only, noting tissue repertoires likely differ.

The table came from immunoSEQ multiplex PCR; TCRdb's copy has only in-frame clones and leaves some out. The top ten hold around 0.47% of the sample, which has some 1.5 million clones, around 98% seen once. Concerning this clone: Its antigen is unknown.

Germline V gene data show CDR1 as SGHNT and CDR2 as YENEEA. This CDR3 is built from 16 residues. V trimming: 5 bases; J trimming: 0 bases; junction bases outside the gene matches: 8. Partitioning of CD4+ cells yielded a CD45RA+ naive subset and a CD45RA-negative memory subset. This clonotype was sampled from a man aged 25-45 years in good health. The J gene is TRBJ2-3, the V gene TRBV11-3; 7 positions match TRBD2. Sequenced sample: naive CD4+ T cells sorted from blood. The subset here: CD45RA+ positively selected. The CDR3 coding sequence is TGTGCCAGCAGCCCAATAGCGGGTACTAGCACAGATACGCAGTATTTT. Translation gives CASSPIAGTSTDTQYF.